The 18 T cell receptor beta chains listed next were all sequenced from one sample in a study of identical twins (dated by TCRdb to 2015 to 2016). The method behind the library was 5' RACE. TCRdb names Illumina HiSeq 2000 as the instrument used. TCRdb reran the public reads through fastp at Q25 and MiXCR, keeping productive beta chains. One record per CDR3 amino acid sequence lists the most common genes and DNA. Here the sample has around 650,000 distinct CDR3 sequences; around 7.5% occur a single time. Jointly, the top ten make up 1.6% of the sample. Another study also made use of these data, one on yellow fever vaccine responses in identical twins.

Sequencing used PBMCs. The receptors stem from a woman between 18 and 30 years old in good health.

This clonotype was found a few times. The chain combines TRBV20-1 with TRBJ2-7; TRBD1 aligns across 10 bases. The CDR3 spans 15 residues. The J segment lost 0 bases and the V segment lost 1 base, leaving 3 bases of the junction unmatched. Germline V gives CDR1 DFQATT, CDR2 SNEGSKA (reference sequence). This chain's CDR3 is CSARVWDRGSYEQYV. The CDR3 region has the DNA TGCAGTGCTAGAGTATGGGACAGGGGCTCCTACGAGCAGTACGTC.

This clonotype was picked up many times. The rearrangement uses TRBV12-3 or TRBV12-4 and TRBJ2-1; 10 bases fit TRBD1. This CDR3 contains 14 residues. V was clipped by 6 bases and J by 7 bases; unmatched bases: 6. CDR3 amino acids: CASRFDRGLNEQFF. The CDR3 coding sequence is TGTGCCAGCAGGTTTGACAGGGGGCTTAATGAGCAGTTCTTC.

The V and J genes are TRBV6-1 and TRBJ2-1; weak D call: TRBD2 (6 bases). The CDR3 covers 17 residues. Trimming took 1 base from V and 9 from J, leaving 22 bases between them. Germline V gives CDR1 MNHNS, CDR2 SASEGT. The CDR3 sequence: CASSEGAGPLTPSEQFF. CDR3 DNA: TGTGCCAGCAGTGAAGGGGCGGGACCCCTAACCCCCAGTGAGCAGTTCTTC.

The V gene is TRBV7-8, the J gene TRBJ2-5; D possibly corresponds to TRBD1 (6 bases). The CDR3 contains 15 residues. Trimming stripped 5 bases from V and 4 bases from J, with 17 bases between. CDR1 and CDR2 (germline): SGHVS, FQNEAQ. The CDR3 loop is CASSLTGTRTETQYF. CDR3 bases: TGTGCCAGCAGCCTCACCGGGACACGGACAGAGACCCAGTACTTC. Combining the CDR3 with reference TRBV7-8 and TRBJ2-5 gives the whole variable domain GAGVSQSPRYKVAKRGQDVALRCDPISGHVSLFWYQQALGQGPEFLTYFQNEAQLDKSGLPSDRFFAERPEGSVSTLKIQRTQQEDSAVYLCASSLTGTRTETQYFGPGTRLLVL.

This sequence joins TRBV4-1 and TRBJ1-1; D ambiguous. V was pared by 4 bases and J by 11 bases, with 17 bases between. This CDR3 is built from 13 residues. The germline V gene has CDR1 MGHRA and CDR2 YSYEKL. CDR3 in DNA: TGCGCCAGCAGCCCACTAAACAATGGAAGGGCTTTCTTT. It specifies CASSPLNNGRAFF.

The rearrangement links TRBV24-1 to TRBJ2-1; D tentatively fits TRBD1 or TRBD2 (6 bases each). CDR1 KGHDR and CDR2 SFDVKD come from the germline V gene. The CDR3 has 15 residues. The V end was cut by 2 bases, the J end by 14 bases, with 21 bases between. The CDR3 DNA reads TGTGCCACCAGTGATTCTCCGGGGGCCAGCATAGGCGAGTTCTTC. It translates to CATSDSPGASIGEFF.

Ten or more counts support this clonotype. The genes are TRBV12-3 or TRBV12-4 and TRBJ2-5, with a weak D call TRBD1 (6 bases). CDR3 length: 14 amino acids. Trimming stripped 4 bases from V and 4 bases from J, with 13 bases between. In DNA, the CDR3 is TGTGCCAGCAGTTCGGGGCAGGGGAGAGAGACCCAGTACTTC. Translating gives CASSSGQGRETQYF.

The chain uses TRBV12-3 or TRBV12-4 and TRBJ1-2, with no clear D. V was trimmed by 7 bases and J by 4 bases, leaving 7 bases between them. This CDR3 is 11 amino acids long. CDR3 in amino acids: CASTLGYGYTF. For the CDR3, the DNA is TGTGCCAGCACTCTCGGCTATGGCTACACCTTC.

This clonotype appeared a few times. CDR3 residues: CASSLIGGIYGYTF. In DNA, the CDR3 is TGTGCCAGCAGTTTAATCGGGGGGATCTATGGCTACACCTTC. The chain is built from TRBV12-3 or TRBV12-4 and TRBJ1-2, with D possibly TRBD1 on 5 matching bases. Trimming cost V 2 bases and J 4 bases, with 11 bases left between them. This CDR3 has 14 amino acids.

The chain carries TRBV6-1 and TRBJ2-7; 7 bases align to TRBD2. CDR1 and CDR2 (germline): MNHNS, SASEGT. The CDR3 is 14 amino acids. V was clipped by 5 bases and J by 6 bases; unmatched bases: 10. CDR3 protein: CASSPKRGRSEQYF. The CDR3 coding sequence is TGTGCCAGCAGTCCGAAGCGGGGACGAAGCGAGCAGTACTTC.

This clonotype was counted at least ten times. The V gene is TRBV24-1, the J gene TRBJ2-2; 8 bases fit TRBD1. Per the germline V gene, CDR1 is KGHDR and CDR2 is SFDVKD. V dropped 4 bases and J dropped 1; count of bases not matched to a gene: 4. The CDR3 is 16 residues long. The CDR3 DNA reads TGTGCCACCAGTGACTCCGGGACAGGGAACACCGGGGAGCTGTTTTTT. Its translation: CATSDSGTGNTGELFF.

The chain is built from TRBV29-1 and TRBJ1-2; possibly TRBD1 for D (6 bases). The CDR3 has 12 residues. Trimming cost V 4 bases and J 5 bases, with 11 bases left between them. The V gene's germline CDR1 is SQVTM and CDR2 ANQGSEA. Here the CDR3 reads CSVAGGLYGYTF. Here the CDR3 DNA reads TGCAGCGTTGCCGGGGGCTTGTATGGCTACACCTTC.

This sequence joins TRBV12-3 or TRBV12-4 and TRBJ1-5; maybe TRBD1 (6 bases). The V gene lost 1 base and the J gene lost 5 bases, with 24 bases spanning the gap. This CDR3 comprises 19 residues. As DNA, the CDR3 is TGTGCCAGCAGTTTAGTGGGACAAGGACTTTGGCAAAGGTATCAGCCCCAGCATTTT. Translation: CASSLVGQGLWQRYQPQHF.

This clonotype turned up a few times. The chain links TRBV19 to TRBJ2-5, with D perhaps given as TRBD1 or TRBD2 (6 bases each). The germline V gene encodes CDR1 LNHDA and CDR2 SQIVND (reference sequence). The CDR3 has 15 residues. V lost 5 bases and J 2 bases, leaving 15 bases between the germline ends. The CDR3 DNA is TGTGCCAGTAGTCCTCGAAGGGGGACTCAAGAGACCCAGTACTTC. Its translation: CASSPRRGTQETQYF. Drawing the rest from reference TRBV19 and TRBJ2-5, the complete variable domain is DGGITQSPKYLFRKEGQNVTLSCEQNLNHDAMYWYRQDPGQGLRLIYYSQIVNDFQKGDIAEGYSVSREKKESFPLTVTSAQKNPTAFYLCASSPRRGTQETQYFGPGTRLLVL.

The V gene is TRBV10-1, the J gene TRBJ2-1; the D call may be TRBD1 or TRBD2 (5 bases each). With 8 bases removed from V and 1 base from J, the gap between germline ends came to 15 bases. Per the germline V gene, CDR1 is WNHNN and CDR2 is SYGVQD (reference sequence). The CDR3 totals 15 residues. CDR3 bases: TGCGCCAGCTCCGGGGCAGGAGTATCCTACAATGAGCAGTTCTTC. Protein: CASSGAGVSYNEQFF.

The chain recombines TRBV2 with TRBJ2-7; D is uncertain. This CDR3 is 11 amino acids long. V was clipped by 7 bases and J by 4 bases, with 8 bases between them. CDR1 and CDR2 (germline): SNHLY, FYNNEI. CDR3 nucleotides: TGTGCCAGCACCCTAAGGTACGAGCAGTACTTC. Protein sequence: CASTLRYEQYF.

This chain connects TRBV25-1 to TRBJ2-3; maybe TRBD1 (5 bases). Germline V gene sequence: CDR1 MGHDK, CDR2 SYGVNS. There are 15 residues in the CDR3. V lost 1 base and J lost 6, with 14 bases in between. DNA of the CDR3: TGTGCCAGCAGTGAATTAGGTGGGCACAGGGATACGCAGTATTTT. It specifies CASSELGGHRDTQYF.

The rearrangement links TRBV14 to TRBJ2-4; 9 bases match TRBD1. The CDR3 runs 18 residues. V was pared by 6 bases and J by 1 base, with 13 bases of the junction left unmatched. Per the germline V gene, CDR1 is SGHDN and CDR2 is FVKESK. The CDR3 bases are TGTGCCAGCAGTTCCACTTCCGGGACAGGGATCGCCAAAAACATTCAGTACTTC. Amino acids: CASSSTSGTGIAKNIQYF.